Listed here are 20 T cell receptor beta chains from one sample, sequenced in a study of long-term antiretroviral therapy in people with HIV. The run of the v3.0 immunoSEQ assay was at survey level. Data came from immunoSEQ multiplex PCR; TCRdb stores just in-frame clones and leaves some out. The data contain more than 20,000 clones, around 86% of them singletons. The sample here was unsorted PBMCs, taken 0.4 years after starting antiretroviral therapy. The receptors were gathered from a man in his fifties with HIV.

This clone was detected once. The chain carries TRBV5-1 and TRBJ2-2; 8 bases line up with TRBD2. Unmatched junction bases numbered 11, after V lost 6 bases and J lost 7 bases. CDR3 size: 15 residues. The germline gives CDR1 SGHRS, CDR2 YFSETQ. The CDR3 DNA follows: TGCGCCAGCACTCCGGCGGGGGGTACGAACGGGGAGCTGTTTTTT. Translated: CASTPAGGTNGELFF.

The gene calls are TRBV5-6 and TRBJ1-2; 10 bases agree with TRBD1. Unmatched junction bases numbered 6, after V lost 4 bases and J lost 12 bases. The CDR3 has 12 amino acids. Germline loops: CDR1 SGHDT, CDR2 YYEEEE. CDR3 sequence (DNA): TGTGCCAGCAGCCCGGGACAGGGGTTTCACACCTTC. Encoded protein: CASSPGQGFHTF.

The chain recombines TRBV5-8 with TRBJ1-1; D gene ambiguous. The CDR3 is made up of 13 amino acids. Germline assignment: CDR1 SGHTS and CDR2 YDEGEE. Trimming took 0 bases from V and 2 from J, leaving 5 bases between them. In DNA, the CDR3 is TGTGCCAGCAGCTTGGAGAGAAACACTGAAGCTTTCTTT. Residues: CASSLERNTEAFF.

V and J are TRBV9 and TRBJ1-2; D not resolved. The V end was cut by 0 bases, the J end by 4 bases, with 10 bases between. The CDR3 has 14 amino acids. Germline-derived CDR1 and CDR2 are SGDLS and YYNGEE. The CDR3 spells CASSVAGALYGYTF. In DNA form, the CDR3 reads TGTGCCAGCAGCGTAGCGGGTGCTCTCTATGGCTACACCTTC.

The CDR3 is CASSPDRSGYTF. As DNA, the CDR3 is TGTGCCAGCTCACCGGACAGGAGTGGCTACACCTTC. The chain recombines TRBV18 with TRBJ1-2, with 7 positions matching TRBD1. The CDR3 is 12 residues long. CDR1 and CDR2 (germline): KGHSH, LQKENI. The J segment lost 7 bases and the V segment lost 3 bases, leaving 2 bases of the junction unmatched.

The genes are TRBV28 and TRBJ2-5; possible D gene TRBD1, 6 bases. V dropped 6 bases and J dropped 2 bases, with 16 bases sitting between them. Germline values: CDR1 MDHEN, CDR2 SYDVKM. The CDR3 consists of 15 residues. CDR3 sequence: CASRIPQGTQETQYF. The CDR3 bases are TGTGCCAGCAGAATCCCCCAGGGGACACAAGAGACCCAGTACTTC.

In its sample, this clone was seen a few times. The gene calls are TRBV7-3 and TRBJ2-2; D possibly corresponds to TRBD1 (6 bases). The V end lost 5 bases, the J end lost 7 bases, and 11 bases lay between the germline ends. Germline loops: CDR1 SGHTA, CDR2 FQGTGA. The CDR3 extends over 13 amino acids. CDR3 bases: TGTGCCAGCAGCACATCAGGGGTCGGGGAGCTGTTTTTT. It is translated as CASSTSGVGELFF.

This chain uses TRBV9 with TRBJ2-5; TRBD1 matches at 8 bases. V was clipped by 3 bases and J by 5 bases; unmatched bases: 3. This CDR3 contains 13 residues. Germline CDR1 is SGDLS and CDR2 is YYNGEE. The CDR3 region has the DNA TGTGCCAGCAGCGACCAGGGGGCCGAGACCCAGTACTTC. Translation gives CASSDQGAETQYF.

The V gene is TRBV5-1, the J gene TRBJ1-1, with D possibly being TRBD1 (6 bases). The V end lost 3 bases, the J end lost 0 bases, and 18 bases lay between the germline ends. From germline, CDR1 is SGHRS and CDR2 YFSETQ. This CDR3 has 17 residues. The CDR3 DNA is TGCGCCAGCAGCTGGGGAGGACTGGACAGCTTGAACACTGAAGCTTTCTTT. Protein: CASSWGGLDSLNTEAFF. Using reference TRBV5-1 and TRBJ1-1 for the parts outside the CDR3, the full variable domain is KAGVTQTPRYLIKTRGQQVTLSCSPISGHRSVSWYQQTPGQGLQFLFEYFSETQRNKGNFPGRFSGRQFSNSRSEMNVSTLELGDSALYLCASSWGGLDSLNTEAFFGQGTRLTVV.

The chain couples TRBV7-6 to TRBJ1-4; D might be TRBD1 (5 bases). CDR3 length: 16 residues. V gave up 0 bases and J gave up 8 bases, with 16 bases separating them. Germline V gene sequence: CDR1 SGHVS, CDR2 FNYEAQ. CDR3 loop: CASSLARGDLGEKLFF. The CDR3 coding sequence is TGTGCCAGCAGCTTAGCCCGGGGCGACCTCGGAGAAAAACTGTTTTTT.

V usage is TRBV18 and J usage is TRBJ2-7, with D possibly TRBD1 on 6 matching bases. The CDR3 runs 14 residues. V was pared by 0 bases and J by 2 bases, with 8 bases between. Germline loops: CDR1 KGHSH, CDR2 LQKENI. The CDR3 is CASSPPGQTYEQYF. For the CDR3, the DNA is TGTGCCAGCTCACCACCCGGACAGACCTACGAGCAGTACTTC. The whole variable domain, remainder taken from reference TRBV18 and TRBJ2-7, is NAGVMQNPRHLVRRRGQEARLRCSPMKGHSHVYWYRQLPEEGLKFMVYLQKENIIDESGMPKERFSAEFPKEGPSILRIQQVVRGDSAAYFCASSPPGQTYEQYFGPGTRLTVT.

V and J are TRBV28 and TRBJ1-1; 8 bases line up with TRBD1. Germline CDR1 reads MDHEN; CDR2 reads SYDVKM. This CDR3 comprises 15 residues. V lost 2 bases and J lost 2; bases outside the gene matches: 4. CDR3: CASSLPTGVNTEAFF. CDR3 in DNA: TGTGCCAGCAGTTTACCGACAGGGGTCAACACTGAAGCTTTCTTT.

V usage is TRBV5-1 and J usage is TRBJ2-3; 9 positions agree with TRBD1. The CDR3 length is 15 residues. V lost 3 bases, J lost 2 bases, and 4 bases stayed unmatched. Per germline, CDR1 SGHRS and CDR2 YFSETQ. As DNA, the CDR3 is TGCGCCAGCAGCTCACAGGGGGCGCCCACAGATACGCAGTATTTT. Protein product: CASSSQGAPTDTQYF. The full variable domain, its missing parts supplied by reference TRBV5-1 and TRBJ2-3, is KAGVTQTPRYLIKTRGQQVTLSCSPISGHRSVSWYQQTPGQGLQFLFEYFSETQRNKGNFPGRFSGRQFSNSRSEMNVSTLELGDSALYLCASSSQGAPTDTQYFGPGTRLTVL.

The genes are TRBV2 and TRBJ2-3; 8 bases fit TRBD2. Unmatched junction bases numbered 8, after V lost 6 bases and J lost 6 bases. This CDR3 spans 14 amino acids. Germline CDR1 and CDR2: SNHLY and FYNNEI. The DNA for the CDR3 is TGTGCCAGCAGCCTTTTCGGGGGGGCGGATACGCAGTATTTT. Translated, it gives CASSLFGGADTQYF.

The chain employs TRBV20-1 and TRBJ1-2; no definite D call. Germline assignment: CDR1 DFQATT and CDR2 SNEGSKA (reference sequence). The CDR3 has 11 residues. V dropped 1 base and J dropped 2 bases, with 2 bases sitting between them. The CDR3 sequence: CSARANYGYTF. The CDR3 DNA reads as TGCAGTGCTAGAGCCAACTATGGCTACACCTTC.

J is TRBJ2-4 and V is TRBV7-9, with a tentative D call TRBD1 (6 bases). This CDR3 has 15 amino acids. V dropped 5 bases and J dropped 8 bases, with 19 bases sitting between them. CDR1 is SEHNR, CDR2 FQNEAQ, per germline (reference sequence). Written as DNA, the CDR3 is TGTGCCAGCAGCAAACGATGGGACACATGGGACATTCAGTACTTC. This sequence encodes CASSKRWDTWDIQYF.

The rearrangement joins TRBV4-1 to TRBJ1-2, with D unclear. The germline V and J ends were trimmed by 2 bases and 4 bases, with 5 bases remaining between them. From germline, CDR1 is MGHRA and CDR2 YSYEKL. The CDR3 is 12 residues long. CDR3 sequence (DNA): TGCGCCAGCAGCCAACAGTCCTATGGCTACACCTTC. It is translated as CASSQQSYGYTF.

The chain has TRBV7-9 and TRBJ1-1, with D possibly matching TRBD1 (6 bases). CDR1 and CDR2 from the germline V gene are SEHNR and FQNEAQ (reference sequence). The CDR3 runs 18 residues. V was pared by 6 bases and J by 0 bases, with 23 bases between. CDR3 DNA sequence: TGTGCCAGCAGTCACCCCATAGGGGAAACAGGGATGAACACTGAAGCTTTCTTT. It encodes CASSHPIGETGMNTEAFF.

CDR3 amino acids: CAWSVPGTGYTF. CDR3 sequence (DNA): TGTGCCTGGAGTGTCCCAGGGACCGGCTACACCTTC. The chain joins TRBV30 to TRBJ1-2, with D maybe TRBD1 (5 bases). V was clipped by 0 bases and J by 8 bases, with 10 bases between them. This CDR3 is 12 amino acids long. Germline CDR1 and CDR2: GTSNPN and SVGIG (reference sequence).

V usage is TRBV4-1 and J usage is TRBJ2-2, with D tentatively TRBD1 or TRBD2 (7 bases each). The CDR3 totals 14 residues. Trimming removed 5 bases at V and 7 bases at J, with 14 bases between. Germline V gene lookup returns CDR1 MGHRA and CDR2 YSYEKL. For the CDR3, the DNA is TGCGCCAGCAGCTATCCAGGGGGGGACGGGGAGCTGTTTTTT. It codes for CASSYPGGDGELFF.